The 7 T cell receptor beta chains below all came from one sample that was sequenced in a study of blood T cell repertoires in COVID-19. Assay used: immunoSEQ multiplex PCR; TCRdb lists only in-frame clones, some missing. In the table there are tens of thousands of clones, 77% of which are singletons. Sequencing was done on a sample of peripheral blood. These receptors all stem from a human donor in a cohort sampled during active COVID-19.

This sequence joins TRBV10-3 and TRBJ2-2; weak D call: TRBD1 (6 bases). CDR3 length: 14 amino acids. CDR1 is ENHRY, CDR2 SYGVKD, per germline. V was clipped by 8 bases and J by 1 base, with 11 bases between them. The chain's CDR3 is CAIGTGQNTGELFF. The CDR3 region has the DNA TGTGCCATCGGCACAGGGCAGAACACCGGGGAGCTGTTTTTT.

The V gene is TRBV18, the J gene TRBJ2-3; 9 bases match TRBD1. V lost 3 bases, J lost 2 bases, and 6 bases stayed unmatched. The CDR3 contains 16 residues. The germline V gene encodes CDR1 KGHSH and CDR2 LQKENI. As DNA, the CDR3 is TGTGCCAGCTCACCTCTTGGACAGGGGTTCACAGATACGCAGTATTTT. This sequence encodes CASSPLGQGFTDTQYF.

The chain links TRBV29-1 to TRBJ2-7; 9 nucleotides line up with TRBD1. The CDR3 loop spans 13 amino acids. Looked up from germline, CDR1 is SQVTM and CDR2 is ANQGSEA. Unmatched junction bases numbered 9, after V lost 7 bases and J lost 5 bases. CDR3 amino acids: CSATGTGSHEQYF. The CDR3 DNA reads TGCAGCGCTACCGGGACAGGGTCCCACGAGCAGTACTTC.

This chain connects TRBV19 to TRBJ2-7, with a possible D match to TRBD2 (5 bases). V lost 5 bases, J lost 0 bases, and 11 bases lay in between. The CDR3 covers 14 residues. From germline, CDR1 is LNHDA and CDR2 SQIVND (reference sequence). The DNA of the CDR3 is TGTGCCAGTAGTCTAACGGGAAGCTCCTACGAGCAGTACTTC. It yields the protein CASSLTGSSYEQYF.

This chain joins TRBV6-5 and TRBJ2-3; the match to TRBD1 covers 8 bases. The ends lost 6 bases at V and 4 bases at J; junction bases unmatched: 9. The CDR3 sequence is 15 residues long. Germline V gene lookup returns CDR1 MNHEY and CDR2 SVGAGI. The CDR3 nucleotides are TGTGCCAGCAGACAGCAGGGGGCGAGGGCAGATACGCAGTATTTT. Residues: CASRQQGARADTQYF.

J is TRBJ1-5 and V is TRBV27; maybe TRBD1 (6 bases). Germline values: CDR1 MNHEY, CDR2 SMNVEV (reference sequence). The germline V and J ends were trimmed by 4 bases and 2 bases, with 18 bases remaining between them. The CDR3 length is 17 residues. CDR3 residues: CASSSGTFGPGNQPQHF. CDR3 sequence (DNA): TGTGCCAGCAGTTCGGGGACATTTGGCCCCGGCAATCAGCCCCAGCATTTT.

The CDR3 bases are TGTGCCAGCAGCCCCGGACCCCGAGGGTCATCCTACGAGCAGTACTTC. As protein: CASSPGPRGSSYEQYF. The rearrangement joins TRBV5-6 to TRBJ2-7; TRBD2 might be the D (5 bases). V was cut by 4 bases and J by 1 base, with 18 bases left in between. Per germline, CDR1 SGHDT and CDR2 YYEEEE. The CDR3 has 16 residues. The whole variable domain, remainder taken from reference TRBV5-6 and TRBJ2-7, is DAGVTQSPTHLIKTRGQQVTLRCSPKSGHDTVSWYQQALGQGPQFIFQYYEEEERQRGNFPDRFSGHQFPNYSSELNVNALLLGDSALYLCASSPGPRGSSYEQYFGPGTRLTVT.